The 26 T cell receptor beta chains given below trace back to one sample, sequenced in a study of glioma-infiltrating T cells. Using RNA template, CDR3s of TCR alpha and beta were amplified with iRepertoire arm-PCR. Via MiXCR, TCRdb re-called the multiplex PCR reads, giving one row per CDR3 protein. The table includes around 100,000 distinct CDR3 sequences, around 28% detected once. Sample: glioma tissue, nonneoplastic brain tissue, or PBMCs (not recorded which). The receptors shown here come from a human donor with low-grade glioma or glioblastoma, undergoing nonglioma brain surgery, or in good health (not recorded which).

This clonotype was recorded once. A read error may produce the germline difference seen at one junction end. The V and J genes are TRBV7-9 and TRBJ1-3; TRBD1 is a possible D gene (5 bases). The CDR3 is 15 amino acids. Germline CDR1 reads SEHNR; CDR2 reads FQNEAQ (reference sequence). The CDR3 DNA reads TGTGCCAGCAGCAGGGACGTAAGCTCTGGAAGCACCATATATTTT. Translating it yields CASSRDVSSGSTIYF.

This clonotype was counted a few times. The rearrangement uses TRBV4-2 and TRBJ2-3; TRBD2 matches 12 bases. Germline loops: CDR1 LGHNA, CDR2 YNFKEQ. J was trimmed by 2 bases and V by 1 base; bases with no gene match: 1. The CDR3 is 16 residues long. DNA for the CDR3: TGTGCCAGCAGCCAAGGACTAGCGGGGGACACAGATACGCAGTATTTT. Translating gives CASSQGLAGDTDTQYF.

This sequence joins TRBV5-6 and TRBJ2-1; D remains unclear. The V gene's germline CDR1 is SGHDT and CDR2 YYEEEE. This CDR3 comprises 11 residues. Trimming removed 7 bases from V and 6 bases from J, with 8 bases in between. Here the CDR3 reads CASSVFNEQFF. In DNA, the CDR3 is TGTGCCAGCTCGGTGTTCAATGAGCAGTTCTTC.

This clonotype was counted many times. V is TRBV7-2 and J is TRBJ2-3; 7 bases are a match to TRBD2. J gave up 2 bases and V 1 base, and 3 bases lay outside the gene matches. CDR3 size: 15 residues. CDR1 SGHTA and CDR2 FQGNSA come from the germline V gene. CDR3 DNA: TGTGCCAGCAGCTTAGGCGGGGGACCCACAGATACGCAGTATTTT. The encoded protein is CASSLGGGPTDTQYF.

The chain combines TRBV12-3 or TRBV12-4 with TRBJ2-5; D is perhaps TRBD1 (6 bases). CDR3 length equals 14 residues. The V and J ends lost 6 bases and 3 bases respectively, with 14 bases between them. The CDR3 loop is CASSPPRGKETQYF. The CDR3 bases are TGTGCCAGCAGCCCCCCTAGGGGGAAAGAGACCCAGTACTTC.

The chain recombines TRBV6-1 with TRBJ2-3; weak D call: TRBD1 (6 bases). With 11 bases removed from V and 3 bases from J, the gap between germline ends came to 15 bases. Germline V gene lookup returns CDR1 MNHNS and CDR2 SASEGT. This CDR3 spans 13 amino acids. The CDR3 loop is CASKGESTDTQYF. CDR3 nucleotide sequence: TGTGCCTCCAAGGGGGAATCAACAGATACGCAGTATTTT.

J is TRBJ2-1 and V is TRBV20-1; TRBD2 matches at 10 bases. The CDR3 totals 16 residues. Germline trimming cut 6 bases from V and 0 bases from J; bases unmatched to any gene: 8. The germline CDR1 and CDR2 sequences are DFQATT and SNEGSKA (reference sequence). CDR3 loop: CSAPSGGSSSYNEQFF. CDR3 in DNA: TGCAGTGCCCCTAGCGGGGGTTCGAGCTCCTACAATGAGCAGTTCTTC.

A word on this clonotype: A clone one base away is much larger, so this may be a read error. The chain carries TRBV6-1 and TRBJ2-7; either TRBD1 or TRBD2 may fit D (5 bases each). Germline V gene sequence: CDR1 MNHNS, CDR2 SASEGT. V was shortened by 6 bases and J by 2 bases, with 20 bases between the two germline ends. The CDR3 is 16 residues long. CDR3 protein: CASRKEFRGVTYEQYF. The DNA of the CDR3 is TGTGCCAGCAGAAAAGAGTTTAGAGGGGTGACCTACGAGCAGTACTTC.

The V call is TRBV5-1, the J call TRBJ1-1, with 12 bases identical to TRBD1. The trim removed 3 bases at V and 1 base at J, leaving 13 bases unmatched. This CDR3 has 19 amino acids. The germline gives CDR1 SGHRS, CDR2 YFSETQ. CDR3 nucleotide sequence: TGCGCCAGCAGCTCCGGGACAGGGGGCGTAGCGTTAGAGAACACTGAAGCTTTCTTT. This encodes CASSSGTGGVALENTEAFF.

Written as DNA, the CDR3 is TGTGCCAGCAGCCAAGATCAAGTGGGAGGGCGCAATCAGCCCCAGCATTTT. Its translation is CASSQDQVGGRNQPQHF. The chain carries TRBV7-2 and TRBJ1-5; no reliable D call. CDR3 size: 17 residues. Germline loops: CDR1 SGHTA, CDR2 FQGNSA. The ends were cut back, 5 bases at V and 2 bases at J, with 19 bases in the middle.

Worth noting for this clonotype: The junction differs from germline at one of its ends, possibly a read error. The rearrangement uses TRBV2 and TRBJ1-1, with D possibly being TRBD1 (6 bases). The V gene's germline CDR1 is SNHLY and CDR2 FYNNEI. This CDR3 contains 15 residues. CDR3 loop: CASSQRDIRGTEDFF. DNA of the CDR3: TGTGCCAGCAGCCAACGGGACATACGAGGCACTGAAGATTTCTTT.

Ten or more counts support this clonotype. The chain recombines TRBV27 with TRBJ1-2; 7 bases align to TRBD1. The CDR3 totals 12 residues. J gave up 10 bases and V 5 bases, and 7 bases lay outside the gene matches. Looked up from germline, CDR1 is MNHEY and CDR2 is SMNVEV (reference sequence). CDR3 in amino acids: CASSPQGIVYTF. As DNA, the CDR3 is TGTGCCAGCAGTCCACAGGGGATAGTCTACACCTTC.

The chain employs TRBV7-2 and TRBJ2-7; TRBD2 matches 7 bases. The CDR3 is 12 residues long. Germline loops: CDR1 SGHTA, CDR2 FQGNSA. The junction had 4 bases not matched to a gene; V was cut back by 5 bases and J by 6 bases. The CDR3 DNA reads TGTGCCAGCAGCCGGACTAGATCCGAGCAGTACTTC. Translation gives CASSRTRSEQYF.

Comments on this clonotype: A single base separates this from a much larger clone, so it may be a read error. The chain is built from TRBV7-9 and TRBJ2-3, with 7 bases fitting TRBD2. V was pared by 5 bases and J by 5 bases, with 7 bases of the junction left unmatched. Germline assignment: CDR1 SEHNR and CDR2 FQNEAQ (reference sequence). The CDR3 runs to 14 residues. The CDR3 DNA follows: TGTGCCAGCAGCCTCGGGGGAGGGGAAGATACGCAGTATTTT. This encodes CASSLGGGEDTQYF.

There are many counts of this clonotype. The gene calls are TRBV6-1 and TRBJ2-1; no reliable D call. Looked up from germline, CDR1 is MNHNS and CDR2 is SASEGT. V was clipped by 5 bases and J by 10 bases, with 12 bases between them. The CDR3 has 12 amino acids. CDR3 nucleotides: TGTGCCAGCAGTCTACCGACGGCGGAGCAGTTCTTC. Encoded protein: CASSLPTAEQFF.

The chain links TRBV4-3 to TRBJ2-2; a weak D match, TRBD1 (6 bases). The CDR3 length is 15 residues. In germline, CDR1 is LGHNA, CDR2 YSLEER. The ends were cut back, 2 bases at V and 1 base at J, with 8 bases in the middle. The CDR3 bases are TGCGCCAGCAGCCAAACGGACAGGAACACCGGGGAGCTGTTTTTT. Encoded protein: CASSQTDRNTGELFF.

This clonotype was observed many times. The genes are TRBV2 and TRBJ1-2; D gene uncertain. Trimming took off 7 bases at V and 4 bases at J, with 13 bases between the two ends. This CDR3 is built from 13 residues. Germline values: CDR1 SNHLY, CDR2 FYNNEI. The CDR3 DNA follows: TGTGCCAGCACACAGTCGGCAGTCTATGGCTACACCTTC. Residues: CASTQSAVYGYTF.

The table lists this clonotype with many counts. The chain couples TRBV12-3 or TRBV12-4 to TRBJ1-5, with D uncertain. This CDR3 comprises 13 residues. The V gene lost 6 bases and the J gene lost 4 bases, with 10 bases spanning the gap. CDR3 nucleotide sequence: TGTGCCAGCAGCCCGCGCCCGAATCAGCCCCAGCATTTT. Its protein is CASSPRPNQPQHF.

This clonotype occurred many times. The chain combines TRBV14 with TRBJ1-3; D not resolved. V was trimmed by 1 base and J by 4 bases, leaving 5 bases between them. The CDR3 spans 13 residues. CDR1 is SGHDN, CDR2 FVKESK, per germline. CDR3 protein: CASSQVAGNTIYF. The CDR3 bases are TGTGCCAGCAGCCAAGTCGCGGGAAACACCATATATTTT.

This clonotype was seen a single time. The V and J genes are TRBV7-2 and TRBJ2-5, with 12 bases fitting TRBD2. Germline V gene data show CDR1 as SGHTA and CDR2 as FQGNSA. The CDR3 is made up of 15 amino acids. V trimming: 3 bases; J trimming: 3 bases; junction bases outside the gene matches: 2. The CDR3 bases are TGTGCCAGCAGCTTCGGACTAGCGGGGAAAGAGACCCAGTACTTC. Translation gives CASSFGLAGKETQYF.

This clonotype was detected only a few times. The chain joins TRBV5-1 to TRBJ2-1; D tentatively fits TRBD1 or TRBD2 (5 bases each). In germline, CDR1 is SGHRS, CDR2 YFSETQ. V was cut by 4 bases and J by 0 bases, with 17 bases left in between. CDR3 length equals 17 residues. CDR3 amino acids: CASSPLGGASSYNEQFF. The CDR3 DNA is TGCGCCAGCAGCCCCCTTGGGGGTGCGAGCTCCTACAATGAGCAGTTCTTC.

Ten or more counts support this clonotype. The V and J genes are TRBV18 and TRBJ1-4; tentative D call: TRBD1 (5 bases). Germline V gene sequence: CDR1 KGHSH, CDR2 LQKENI. The V end was cut by 3 bases, the J end by 6 bases, with 14 bases between. The CDR3 totals 15 residues. Here the CDR3 reads CASSPGTAVYEKLFF. The CDR3 DNA is TGTGCCAGCTCACCGGGGACGGCCGTCTATGAAAAACTGTTTTTT.

In its sample, this clonotype was seen many times. The V gene is TRBV6-1, the J gene TRBJ2-5; D is unclear. CDR1 and CDR2 from the germline V gene are MNHNS and SASEGT. Trimming took 5 bases from V and 5 from J, leaving 15 bases between them. The CDR3 contains 14 residues. CDR3 protein: CASSPQASYETQYF. CDR3 DNA: TGTGCCAGCAGTCCCCAGGCTAGTTACGAGACCCAGTACTTC.

The chain employs TRBV6-1 and TRBJ1-1; D uncertain. Trimming removed 5 bases from V and 14 bases from J, with 30 bases in between. Germline lookup yields CDR1 MNHNS and CDR2 SASEGT. The CDR3 is 16 amino acids. CDR3 residues: CASSRRSSEESNERFF. CDR3 sequence (DNA): TGTGCCAGCAGTCGTCGTTCGAGCGAGGAGAGCAATGAGCGGTTCTTT.

This clonotype was observed at least ten times. A clone one base away is much larger, so this may be a read error. The chain recombines TRBV12-3 or TRBV12-4 with TRBJ1-1; D is ambiguous. The length of the CDR3 is 11 residues. V was shortened by 6 bases and J by 3 bases, with 5 bases between the two germline ends. The chain's CDR3 is CASSLYTEAFF. For the CDR3, the DNA is TGTGCCAGCAGCCTTTACACTGAAGCTTTCTTT.

Note on this clonotype: No conserved phenylalanine or tryptophan is present at the end of the CDR3, so a read error is the likely explanation. The chain is built from TRBV5-6 and TRBJ1-1; 8 bases fit TRBD1. The germline V gene encodes CDR1 SGHDT and CDR2 YYEEEE. J was trimmed by 3 bases and V by 2 bases; bases with no gene match: 18. The CDR3 spans 19 residues. CDR3 in amino acids: CASSLMNRGLGQEDTEAFL. The CDR3 DNA sequence: TGTGCCAGCAGCTTAATGAACAGGGGACTGGGACAGGAGGACACTGAAGCTTTCCTT.